The 21 T cell receptor beta chains below were found in one sample sequenced in a study of cytomegalovirus exposure and HLA in healthy donors. TCRdb keeps only in-frame clones here, not all; method: immunoSEQ multiplex PCR. The sample lists approximately 110,000 clones, 90% to 95% occurring once. The sequenced material came from PBMCs. The receptors were gathered from a woman younger than 35 in good health and CMV-seronegative.

The chain links TRBV7-6 to TRBJ1-4, with 11 bases identical to TRBD1. Germline V gene sequence: CDR1 SGHVS, CDR2 FNYEAQ. Trimming took 4 bases from V and 2 from J; bases not matched to a gene: 9. The length of the CDR3 is 18 residues. The CDR3 coding sequence is TGTGCCAGCAGCTCGGGGACAGGGGGGACGACTACTAATGAAAAACTGTTTTTT. It codes for CASSSGTGGTTTNEKLFF.

V gene TRBV9 combines with J gene TRBJ1-1; 8 positions agree with TRBD1. The trim removed 3 bases at V and 4 bases at J, leaving 5 bases unmatched. In germline, CDR1 is SGDLS, CDR2 YYNGEE. The CDR3 contains 14 residues. The CDR3 reads CASSGGQVRTEAFF. The CDR3 DNA reads as TGTGCCAGCAGCGGGGGACAGGTGCGCACTGAAGCTTTCTTT.

The count of this clone is one. The rearrangement joins TRBV10-2 to TRBJ1-2; a possible D gene is TRBD1 (5 bases). Germline CDR1 is WSHSY and CDR2 is SAAADI. This CDR3 contains 13 residues. Trimming took 8 bases from V and 5 from J, leaving 15 bases between them. The CDR3 sequence is CASQPGLAYGYTF. Here the CDR3 DNA reads TGCGCCAGCCAACCGGGACTAGCGTATGGCTACACCTTC.

The rearrangement joins TRBV19 to TRBJ1-5, with D hard to call. This CDR3 has 15 residues. V dropped 3 bases and J dropped 4 bases, with 13 bases sitting between them. The germline V gene encodes CDR1 LNHDA and CDR2 SQIVND (reference sequence). The CDR3: CASSMKAAGNQPQHF. The DNA of the CDR3 is TGTGCCAGTAGTATGAAGGCGGCGGGGAATCAGCCCCAGCATTTT.

Only one count was recorded for this clone. The chain is built from TRBV4-1 and TRBJ2-7, with a weak D call TRBD2 (6 bases). Germline lookup yields CDR1 MGHRA and CDR2 YSYEKL. CDR3 length: 17 amino acids. V gave up 0 bases and J gave up 3 bases, with 18 bases separating them. CDR3 region: CASSQDTPGTAYYEQYF. The DNA for the CDR3 is TGCGCCAGCAGCCAAGATACACCTGGGACTGCTTACTACGAGCAGTACTTC.

The V and J genes are TRBV6-1 and TRBJ1-1; D is undetermined. The CDR3 is 12 residues long. The V gene's germline CDR1 is MNHNS and CDR2 SASEGT. The germline V and J ends were trimmed by 7 bases and 0 bases, with 6 bases remaining between them. Written as DNA, the CDR3 is TGTGCCAGCATATACATGAACACTGAAGCTTTCTTT. Amino acid sequence: CASIYMNTEAFF.

V usage is TRBV20-1 and J usage is TRBJ1-2; no clear D. Trimming took 3 bases from V and 6 from J, leaving 8 bases between them. Germline values: CDR1 DFQATT, CDR2 SNEGSKA (reference sequence). The CDR3 loop spans 11 amino acids. For the CDR3, the DNA is TGCAGTGCTAGTGTCGGAGATGGCTACACCTTC. This encodes CSASVGDGYTF.

V and J are TRBV28 and TRBJ1-2, with D perhaps matching TRBD1 (5 bases). Germline lookup yields CDR1 MDHEN and CDR2 SYDVKM. Trimming took 7 bases from V and 6 from J, leaving 18 bases between them. The CDR3 has 14 residues. The CDR3, as DNA: TGTGCCAGCAATACGGGGGGTTTAAAACATGGCTACACCTTC. It is translated as CASNTGGLKHGYTF.

This clone occurred a few times. Here the CDR3 DNA reads TGTGCCTGGAGTGTACTCAGGGAAAATGAGCAGTTCTTC. Translating it yields CAWSVLRENEQFF. This chain links TRBV30 with TRBJ2-1; maybe TRBD1 (5 bases). Trimming took off 0 bases at V and 7 bases at J, with 10 bases between the two ends. The CDR3 totals 13 residues. Germline assignment: CDR1 GTSNPN and CDR2 SVGIG (reference sequence).

V is TRBV4-1 and J is TRBJ1-2; no clear D gene. Deletions cut 3 bases from V and 1 base from J, with 9 bases between. The germline CDR1 and CDR2 sequences are MGHRA and YSYEKL. The CDR3 has 14 amino acids. In DNA form, the CDR3 reads TGCGCCAGCAGCCATCCGGGTCGTAACTATGGCTACACCTTC. Translation gives CASSHPGRNYGYTF.

V is TRBV4-1 and J is TRBJ2-7, with a possible D match to TRBD2 (6 bases). Germline CDR1 is MGHRA and CDR2 is YSYEKL. Trimming removed 4 bases at V and 6 bases at J, with 10 bases between. This CDR3 is built from 12 residues. Here the CDR3 DNA reads TGCGCCAGCAGCCGCGGGGCTACCGAGCAGTACTTC. Protein: CASSRGATEQYF.

This clone was picked up a small number of times. This rearrangement joins TRBV6-6 to TRBJ2-1; D is ambiguous. The CDR3 contains 12 residues. Germline CDR1 and CDR2: MNHNY and SVGAGI (reference sequence). The V and J ends lost 7 bases and 3 bases respectively, with 7 bases between them. CDR3 residues: CASTPFYNEQFF. The CDR3 coding sequence is TGTGCCAGCACCCCCTTCTACAATGAGCAGTTCTTC.

The CDR3 spells CAWSPRYNEKLFF. The CDR3, as DNA: TGTGCCTGGAGTCCACGGTACAATGAAAAACTGTTTTTT. The chain links TRBV30 to TRBJ1-4; no clear D gene. Germline V gives CDR1 GTSNPN, CDR2 SVGIG (reference sequence). Trimming took off 2 bases at V and 5 bases at J, with 9 bases between the two ends. The CDR3 spans 13 residues.

The chain couples TRBV7-9 to TRBJ1-6; the match to TRBD1 covers 9 bases. The CDR3 extends over 14 amino acids. V was clipped by 10 bases and J by 7 bases; unmatched bases: 8. The germline gives CDR1 SEHNR, CDR2 FQNEAQ (reference sequence). The CDR3 loop reads CATHRTGDNSPLHF. DNA for the CDR3: TGTGCCACCCACCGGACAGGGGACAATTCACCCCTCCACTTT. Combining the CDR3 with reference TRBV7-9 and TRBJ1-6 gives the whole variable domain DTGVSQNPRHKITKRGQNVTFRCDPISEHNRLYWYRQTLGQGPEFLTYFQNEAQLEKSRLLSDRFSAERPKGSFSTLEIQRTEQGDSAMYLCATHRTGDNSPLHFGNGTRLTVT.

This chain joins TRBV5-6 and TRBJ2-7; D is perhaps TRBD1 (6 bases). V lost 4 bases, J lost 2 bases, and 16 bases lay in between. This CDR3 has 15 residues. CDR1 and CDR2 from the germline V gene are SGHDT and YYEEEE. The CDR3 region has the DNA TGTGCCAGCAGCCCACAGGGTGGAAGAACCTACGAGCAGTACTTC. Translation: CASSPQGGRTYEQYF.

This clone has only one observation. The V gene is TRBV5-4, the J gene TRBJ1-1; weak D call: TRBD1 (5 bases). The length of the CDR3 is 16 residues. Germline loops: CDR1 SGHNT, CDR2 YYREEE (reference sequence). Trimming left V 0 bases short and J 2 bases short, with 14 bases between. CDR3 residues: CASSLGRAGTNTEAFF. CDR3 DNA sequence: TGTGCCAGCAGCTTGGGGAGGGCAGGGACCAACACTGAAGCTTTCTTT.

A word on this clone: In the same sample, other DNA sequences code for this CDR3. The chain employs TRBV5-6 and TRBJ2-7; D might be TRBD1 (6 bases). Germline V gives CDR1 SGHDT, CDR2 YYEEEE. The CDR3 consists of 13 residues. V lost 4 bases and J 0 bases, leaving 8 bases between the germline ends. The CDR3 DNA sequence: TGTGCCAGCAGCCTACAGGGCTCCTACGAGCAGTACTTC. This gives the protein CASSLQGSYEQYF.

The chain joins TRBV6-1 to TRBJ1-1; D might be TRBD1 (5 bases). In germline, CDR1 is MNHNS, CDR2 SASEGT. This CDR3 has 14 amino acids. V lost 3 bases, J lost 1 base, and 9 bases lay in between. CDR3 nucleotides: TGTGCCAGCAGTGATCCAGGACAGAACACTGAAGCTTTCTTT. Translated, it gives CASSDPGQNTEAFF.

This clone turned up a few times. CDR3 sequence: CASSFKMSGAYNEQFF. CDR3 DNA sequence: TGTGCCAGCAGCTTCAAGATGTCGGGGGCCTACAATGAGCAGTTCTTC. The chain carries TRBV5-6 and TRBJ2-1; D might be TRBD2 (6 bases). V dropped 2 bases and J dropped 2 bases, with 14 bases sitting between them. CDR3 length: 16 amino acids. CDR1 and CDR2 from the germline V gene are SGHDT and YYEEEE.

The V gene is TRBV5-8, the J gene TRBJ2-7, with 7 bases fitting TRBD2. Germline V CDR1 and CDR2: SGHTS, YDEGEE. With V trimmed by 0 bases and J by 6 bases, 6 bases remained unmatched. This CDR3 is built from 14 residues. CDR3: CASSLERDSSEQYF. The CDR3 DNA is TGTGCCAGCAGCTTGGAGCGGGATTCGTCCGAGCAGTACTTC.

This chain links TRBV5-4 with TRBJ1-1; tentatively, D is TRBD1 (6 bases). There are 18 residues in the CDR3. Trimming shortened V by 1 base and J by 1 base, and 20 bases separated the two germline ends. Germline lookup yields CDR1 SGHNT and CDR2 YYREEE (reference sequence). The CDR3 DNA follows: TGTGCCAGCAGCTTGTTAGGACAGTTCATGCTCACGAACACTGAAGCTTTCTTT. Protein: CASSLLGQFMLTNTEAFF. Drawing the rest from reference TRBV5-4 and TRBJ1-1, the complete variable domain is ETGVTQSPTHLIKTRGQQVTLRCSSQSGHNTVSWYQQALGQGPQFIFQYYREEENGRGNFPPRFSGLQFPNYSSELNVNALELDDSALYLCASSLLGQFMLTNTEAFFGQGTRLTVV.